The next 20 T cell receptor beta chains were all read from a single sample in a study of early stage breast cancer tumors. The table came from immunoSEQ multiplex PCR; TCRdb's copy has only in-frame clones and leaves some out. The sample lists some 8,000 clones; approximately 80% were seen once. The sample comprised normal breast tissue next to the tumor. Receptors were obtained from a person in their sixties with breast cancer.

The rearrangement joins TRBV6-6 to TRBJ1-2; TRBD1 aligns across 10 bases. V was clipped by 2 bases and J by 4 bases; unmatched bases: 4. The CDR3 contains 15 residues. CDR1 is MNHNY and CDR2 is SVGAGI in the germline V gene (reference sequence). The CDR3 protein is CASSYGQGVGYGYTF. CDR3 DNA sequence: TGTGCCAGCAGTTACGGACAGGGGGTAGGCTATGGCTACACCTTC.

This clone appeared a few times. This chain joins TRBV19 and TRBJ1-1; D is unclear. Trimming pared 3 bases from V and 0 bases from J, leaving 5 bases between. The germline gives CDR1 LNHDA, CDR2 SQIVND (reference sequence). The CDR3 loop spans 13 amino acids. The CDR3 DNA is TGTGCCAGTAGTATTTCAGTGAACACTGAAGCTTTCTTT. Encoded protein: CASSISVNTEAFF.

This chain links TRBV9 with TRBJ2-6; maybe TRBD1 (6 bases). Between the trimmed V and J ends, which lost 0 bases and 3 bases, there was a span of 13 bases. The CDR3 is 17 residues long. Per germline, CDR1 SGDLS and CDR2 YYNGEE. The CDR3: CASSVAQGRYGANVLTF. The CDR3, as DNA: TGTGCCAGCAGCGTAGCGCAGGGGCGGTATGGGGCCAACGTCCTGACTTTC.

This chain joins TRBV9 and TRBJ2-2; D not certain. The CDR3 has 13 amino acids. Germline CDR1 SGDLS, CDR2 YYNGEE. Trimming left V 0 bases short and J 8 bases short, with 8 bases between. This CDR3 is CASSVGPRGELFF. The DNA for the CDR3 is TGTGCCAGCAGCGTAGGGCCCAGGGGGGAGCTGTTTTTT.

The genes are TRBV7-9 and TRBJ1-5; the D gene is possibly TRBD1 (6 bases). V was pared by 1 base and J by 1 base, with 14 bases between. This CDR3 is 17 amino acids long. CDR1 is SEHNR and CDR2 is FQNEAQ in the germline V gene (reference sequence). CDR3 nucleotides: TGTGCCAGCAGCTTAGTCGGAAAGGGGACAAGCAATCAGCCCCAGCATTTT. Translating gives CASSLVGKGTSNQPQHF.

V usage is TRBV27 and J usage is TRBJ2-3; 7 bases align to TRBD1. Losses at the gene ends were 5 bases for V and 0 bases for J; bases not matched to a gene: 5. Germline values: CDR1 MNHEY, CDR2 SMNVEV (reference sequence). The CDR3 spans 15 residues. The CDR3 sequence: CASSPGTASTDTQYF. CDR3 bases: TGTGCCAGCAGTCCCGGGACAGCCAGCACAGATACGCAGTATTTT.

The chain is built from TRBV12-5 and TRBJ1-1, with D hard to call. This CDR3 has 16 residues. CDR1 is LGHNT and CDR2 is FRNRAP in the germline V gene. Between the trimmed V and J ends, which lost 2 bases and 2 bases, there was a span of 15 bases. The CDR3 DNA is TGTGCTAGTGGTTTGTGGATTTGGTCGGGTAACACTGAAGCTTTCTTT. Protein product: CASGLWIWSGNTEAFF.

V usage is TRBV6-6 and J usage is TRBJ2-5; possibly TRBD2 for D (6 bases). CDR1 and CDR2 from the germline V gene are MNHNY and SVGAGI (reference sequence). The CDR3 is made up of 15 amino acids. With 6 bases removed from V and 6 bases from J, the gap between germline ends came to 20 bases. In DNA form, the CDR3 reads TGTGCCAGCAGCCCAACTGGAACTAGCATTAAGACCCAGTACTTC. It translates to CASSPTGTSIKTQYF.

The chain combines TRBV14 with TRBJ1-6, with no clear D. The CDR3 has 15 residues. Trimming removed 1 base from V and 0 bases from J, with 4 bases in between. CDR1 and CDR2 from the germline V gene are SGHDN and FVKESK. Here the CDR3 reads CASSQGGSYNSPLHF. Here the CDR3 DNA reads TGTGCCAGCAGCCAAGGGGGCTCCTATAATTCACCCCTCCACTTT. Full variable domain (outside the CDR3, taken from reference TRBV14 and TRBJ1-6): EAGVTQFPSHSVIEKGQTVTLRCDPISGHDNLYWYRRVMGKEIKFLLHFVKESKQDESGMPNNRFLAERTGGTYSTLKVQPAELEDSGVYFCASSQGGSYNSPLHFGNGTRLTVT.

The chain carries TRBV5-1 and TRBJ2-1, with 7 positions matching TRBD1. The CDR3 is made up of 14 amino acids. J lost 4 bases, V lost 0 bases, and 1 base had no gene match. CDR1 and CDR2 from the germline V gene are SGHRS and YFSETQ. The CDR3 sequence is CASSLEQGYNEQFF. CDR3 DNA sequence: TGCGCCAGCAGCTTGGAACAGGGGTACAATGAGCAGTTCTTC. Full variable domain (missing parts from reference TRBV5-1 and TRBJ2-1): KAGVTQTPRYLIKTRGQQVTLSCSPISGHRSVSWYQQTPGQGLQFLFEYFSETQRNKGNFPGRFSGRQFSNSRSEMNVSTLELGDSALYLCASSLEQGYNEQFFGPGTRLTVL.

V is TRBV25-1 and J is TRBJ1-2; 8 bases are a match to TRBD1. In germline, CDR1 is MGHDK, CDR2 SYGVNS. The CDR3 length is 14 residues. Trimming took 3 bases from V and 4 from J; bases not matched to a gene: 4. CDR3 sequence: CASSDATGVYGYTF. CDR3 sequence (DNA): TGTGCCAGCAGTGACGCGACAGGGGTCTATGGCTACACCTTC.

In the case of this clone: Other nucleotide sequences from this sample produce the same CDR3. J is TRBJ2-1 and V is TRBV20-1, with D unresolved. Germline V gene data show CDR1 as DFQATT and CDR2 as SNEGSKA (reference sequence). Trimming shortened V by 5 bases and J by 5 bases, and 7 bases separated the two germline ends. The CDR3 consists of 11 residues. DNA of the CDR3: TGCAGTGCTGCTCCTCACAATGAGCAGTTCTTC. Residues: CSAAPHNEQFF.

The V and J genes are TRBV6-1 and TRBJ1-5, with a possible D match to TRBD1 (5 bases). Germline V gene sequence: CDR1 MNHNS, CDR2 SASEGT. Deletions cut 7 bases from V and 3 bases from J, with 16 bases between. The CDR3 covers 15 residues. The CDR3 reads CASKMGQGNNQPQHF. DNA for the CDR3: TGTGCCAGCAAAATGGGTCAGGGAAACAATCAGCCCCAGCATTTT.

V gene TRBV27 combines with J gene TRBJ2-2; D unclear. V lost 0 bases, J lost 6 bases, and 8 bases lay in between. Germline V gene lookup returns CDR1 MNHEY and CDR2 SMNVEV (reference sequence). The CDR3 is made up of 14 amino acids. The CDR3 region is CASSLSVGSGELFF. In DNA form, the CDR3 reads TGTGCCAGCAGTTTATCGGTCGGGTCCGGGGAGCTGTTTTTT.

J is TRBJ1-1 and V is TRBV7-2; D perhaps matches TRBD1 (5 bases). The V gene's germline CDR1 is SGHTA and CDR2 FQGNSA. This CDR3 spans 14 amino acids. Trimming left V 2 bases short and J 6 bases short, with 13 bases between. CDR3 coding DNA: TGTGCCAGCAGCTTATATTGGGGGGTGGCTGAAGCTTTCTTT. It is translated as CASSLYWGVAEAFF.

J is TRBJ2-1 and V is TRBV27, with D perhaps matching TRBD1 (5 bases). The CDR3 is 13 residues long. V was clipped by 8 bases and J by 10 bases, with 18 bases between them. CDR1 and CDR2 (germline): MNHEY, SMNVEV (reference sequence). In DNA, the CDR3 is TGTGCCAGCCGTCAGACCTCCTCAGGGGAGCAGTTCTTC. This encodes CASRQTSSGEQFF.

The CDR3 sequence: CASSLTSGRDSDGYTF. In DNA form, the CDR3 reads TGTGCCAGCAGCTTAACGAGCGGCAGGGATTCGGATGGCTACACCTTC. The V gene is TRBV7-3, the J gene TRBJ1-2; D perhaps matches TRBD1 (5 bases). Germline V gene data show CDR1 as SGHTA and CDR2 as FQGTGA. V lost 0 bases, J lost 6 bases, and 17 bases lay in between. This CDR3 is 16 amino acids long. The full variable domain, its missing parts supplied by reference TRBV7-3 and TRBJ1-2, is GAGVSQTPSNKVTEKGKYVELRCDPISGHTALYWYRQSLGQGPEFLIYFQGTGAADDSGLPNDRFFAVRPEGSVSTLKIQRTERGDSAVYLCASSLTSGRDSDGYTFGSGTRLTVV.

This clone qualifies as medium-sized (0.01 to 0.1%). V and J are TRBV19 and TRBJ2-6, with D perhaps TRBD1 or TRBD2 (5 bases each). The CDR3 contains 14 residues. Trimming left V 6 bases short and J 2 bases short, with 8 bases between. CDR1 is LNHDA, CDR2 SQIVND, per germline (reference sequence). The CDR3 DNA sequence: TGTGCCAGTAGCCGAGGGGCTGGGGCCAACGTCCTGACTTTC. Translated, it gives CASSRGAGANVLTF.

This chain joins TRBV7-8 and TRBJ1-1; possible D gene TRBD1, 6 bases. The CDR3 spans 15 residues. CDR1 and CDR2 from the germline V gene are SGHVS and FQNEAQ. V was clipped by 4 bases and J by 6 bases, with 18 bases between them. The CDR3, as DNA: TGTGCCAGCAGCTCCCTCATCAGGGGTGTATCTGAAGCTTTCTTT. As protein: CASSSLIRGVSEAFF.

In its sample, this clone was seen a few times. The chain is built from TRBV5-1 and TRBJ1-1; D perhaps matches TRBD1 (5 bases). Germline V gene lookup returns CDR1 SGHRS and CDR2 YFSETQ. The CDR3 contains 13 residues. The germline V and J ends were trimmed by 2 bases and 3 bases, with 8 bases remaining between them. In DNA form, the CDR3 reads TGCGCCAGCAGCTTTATAGGGGACACTGAAGCTTTCTTT. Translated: CASSFIGDTEAFF.